The next 8 T cell receptor beta chains were all read from a single sample in a study of CD8+ T cells in alopecia areata. Sequencing templates came from extracted RNA that was reverse transcribed into cDNA. This table comes from immunoSEQ multiplex PCR, and its TCRdb copy is limited to in-frame clones, with some not included. The data show 150,000 to 250,000 clones, 55% to 75% seen once. Treatment noted: oral pan-JAK inhibitor, 5-10 mg twice daily. The sample was CD4+ T cells sorted from blood, taken at week 24, from a patient treated with tofacitinib. The receptors shown here come from a human donor with alopecia areata.

The chain is built from TRBV19 and TRBJ2-5; D gene unclear. CDR1 LNHDA and CDR2 SQIVND come from the germline V gene (reference sequence). V was pared by 5 bases and J by 2 bases, with 21 bases between. The CDR3 runs 17 residues. DNA for the CDR3: TGTGCCAGTAGTCCAAGTGAACTAAATGCGGCGCAAGAGACCCAGTACTTC. As protein: CASSPSELNAAQETQYF.

This sequence joins TRBV29-1 and TRBJ2-5; perhaps TRBD2 as D (5 bases). CDR1 is SQVTM and CDR2 is ANQGSEA in the germline V gene. The germline V and J ends were trimmed by 0 bases and 3 bases, with 14 bases remaining between them. There are 15 residues in the CDR3. CDR3 in amino acids: CSVEDQRQTKETQYF. The CDR3 DNA reads as TGCAGCGTTGAAGATCAGCGGCAGACTAAAGAGACCCAGTACTTC.

The chain has TRBV9 and TRBJ2-7, with D maybe TRBD2 (6 bases). Germline V gene data show CDR1 as SGDLS and CDR2 as YYNGEE. Trimming removed 1 base at V and 5 bases at J, with 10 bases between. The CDR3 has 13 amino acids. The CDR3 coding sequence is TGTGCCAGCAGCGTACCTGGAGGGGACGAGCAGTACTTC. As protein: CASSVPGGDEQYF.

CDR3 in amino acids: CASSYEQSTEAFF. DNA for the CDR3: TGTGCCAGCAGTTACGAACAGAGCACTGAAGCTTTCTTT. The genes are TRBV6-6 and TRBJ1-1; D is undetermined. Trimming stripped 2 bases from V and 4 bases from J, with 8 bases between. Looked up from germline, CDR1 is MNHNY and CDR2 is SVGAGI (reference sequence). The CDR3 covers 13 residues.

This chain links TRBV5-1 with TRBJ1-4, with a possible D match to TRBD1 (6 bases). Germline V lookup: CDR1 SGHRS, CDR2 YFSETQ. Trimming cost V 4 bases and J 8 bases, with 9 bases left between them. This CDR3 is 12 amino acids long. The CDR3 coding sequence is TGCGCCAGCAGCGAAGGGGGAGAAAAACTGTTTTTT. It codes for CASSEGGEKLFF.

This rearrangement joins TRBV5-1 to TRBJ2-5; 12 bases match TRBD2. Trimming removed 4 bases from V and 4 bases from J; junction bases left unmatched: 5. Germline CDR1 and CDR2: SGHRS and YFSETQ. The CDR3 sequence is 15 residues long. This CDR3 is CASSTLAGGPETQYF. The DNA of the CDR3 is TGCGCCAGCAGCACTCTAGCGGGAGGGCCAGAGACCCAGTACTTC.

V usage is TRBV15 and J usage is TRBJ2-5; D possibly corresponds to TRBD2 (5 bases). V dropped 1 base and J dropped 6 bases, with 9 bases sitting between them. Germline lookup yields CDR1 LNHNV and CDR2 YYDKDF (reference sequence). The CDR3 extends over 13 amino acids. The CDR3 spells CATSRVGSQTQYF. The CDR3 nucleotides read TGTGCCACCAGCAGAGTAGGGAGCCAGACCCAGTACTTC.

This clone was detected only a few times. The rearrangement links TRBV30 to TRBJ2-1; 7 bases are a match to TRBD2. After removal of 1 base from V and 5 bases from J, the junction contained 8 bases not matched to a gene. The CDR3 contains 15 residues. Germline CDR1 is GTSNPN and CDR2 is SVGIG (reference sequence). The CDR3 coding sequence is TGTGCCTGGAGTGCGGGACTATTCGGGAACAATGAGCAGTTCTTC. Its translation is CAWSAGLFGNNEQFF.